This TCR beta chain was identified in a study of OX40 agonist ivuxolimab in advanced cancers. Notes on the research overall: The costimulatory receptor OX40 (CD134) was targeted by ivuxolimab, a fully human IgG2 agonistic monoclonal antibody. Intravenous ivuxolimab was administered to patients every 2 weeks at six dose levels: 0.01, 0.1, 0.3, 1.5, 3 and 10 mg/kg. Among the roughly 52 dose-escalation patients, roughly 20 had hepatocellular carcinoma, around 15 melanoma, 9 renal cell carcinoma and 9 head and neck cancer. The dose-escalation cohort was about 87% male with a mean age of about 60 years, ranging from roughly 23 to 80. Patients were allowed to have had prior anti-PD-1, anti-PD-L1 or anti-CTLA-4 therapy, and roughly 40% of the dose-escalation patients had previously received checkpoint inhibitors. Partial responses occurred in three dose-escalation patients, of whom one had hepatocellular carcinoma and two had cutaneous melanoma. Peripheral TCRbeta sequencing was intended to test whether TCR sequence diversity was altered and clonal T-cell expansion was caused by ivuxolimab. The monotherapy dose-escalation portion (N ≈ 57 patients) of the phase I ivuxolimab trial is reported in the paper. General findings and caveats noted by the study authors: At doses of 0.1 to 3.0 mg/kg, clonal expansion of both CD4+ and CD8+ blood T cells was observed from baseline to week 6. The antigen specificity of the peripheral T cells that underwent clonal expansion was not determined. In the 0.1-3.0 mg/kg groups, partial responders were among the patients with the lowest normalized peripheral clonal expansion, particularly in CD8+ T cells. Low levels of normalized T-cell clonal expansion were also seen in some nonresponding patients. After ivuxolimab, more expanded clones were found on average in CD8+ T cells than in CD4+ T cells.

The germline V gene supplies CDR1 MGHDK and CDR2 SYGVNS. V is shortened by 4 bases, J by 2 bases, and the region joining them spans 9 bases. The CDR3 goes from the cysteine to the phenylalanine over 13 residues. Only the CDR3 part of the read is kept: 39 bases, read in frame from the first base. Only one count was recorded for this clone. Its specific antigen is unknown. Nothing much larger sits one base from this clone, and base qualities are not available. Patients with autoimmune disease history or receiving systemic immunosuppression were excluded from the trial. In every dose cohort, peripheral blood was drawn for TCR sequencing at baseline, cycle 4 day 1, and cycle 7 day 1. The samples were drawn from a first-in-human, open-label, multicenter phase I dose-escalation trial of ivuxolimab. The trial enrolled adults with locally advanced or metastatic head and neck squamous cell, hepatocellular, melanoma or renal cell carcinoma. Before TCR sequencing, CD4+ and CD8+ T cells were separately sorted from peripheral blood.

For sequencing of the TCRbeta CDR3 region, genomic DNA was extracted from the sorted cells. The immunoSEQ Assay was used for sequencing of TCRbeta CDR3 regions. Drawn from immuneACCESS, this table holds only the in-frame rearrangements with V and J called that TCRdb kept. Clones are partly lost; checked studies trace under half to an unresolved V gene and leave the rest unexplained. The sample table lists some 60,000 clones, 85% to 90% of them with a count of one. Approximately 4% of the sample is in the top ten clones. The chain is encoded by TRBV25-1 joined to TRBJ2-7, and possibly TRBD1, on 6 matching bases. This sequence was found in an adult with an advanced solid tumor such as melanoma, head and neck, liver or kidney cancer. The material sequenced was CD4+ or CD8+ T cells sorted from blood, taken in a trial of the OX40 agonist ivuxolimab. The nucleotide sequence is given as TGTGCCAGCAGTGCGTGGACAGCCTACGAGCAGTACTTC. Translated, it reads CASSAWTAYEQYF.